These 5 T cell receptor delta chains originate from one sample sequenced in a study of gamma delta lymphoproliferative disorders and STAT genes. Genomic DNA from isolated PBMCs served as the sequencing template. TCRdb reapplied CATT to the multiplex PCR reads. The top ten clones hold roughly 95% of a sample with under 550 delta-chain clones, 4.4% of them seen once. Material for sequencing was blood. The receptors stem from a human donor with gamma-delta T-cell large granular lymphocyte leukemia.

This clone has ten or more counts. Other nucleotide sequences in the sample specify the same CDR3. V is TRDV2 and J is TRDJ1; 13 bases align to TRDD3. This CDR3 has 19 amino acids. Germline V gene sequence: CDR1 GEAIGNYY, CDR2 EKD. After removal of 0 bases from V and 2 bases from J, the junction contained 11 bases not matched to a gene. CDR3 nucleotide sequence: TGTGCCTGTGACACCGTGGGACTGGGGGATACGCCGTCAACCGATAAACTCATCTTT. Translation: CACDTVGLGDTPSTDKLIF.

By proportion, this clone is medium-sized (0.01 to 0.1%). With only one base between it and a far larger clone, this is likely a read error. The same CDR3 arises from other DNA sequences in this sample as well. The V call is TRDV2, the J call TRDJ1, with 12 positions matching TRDD3. With 1 base clipped from V and 2 bases from J, the junction kept 13 bases outside the gene matches. Germline V gene data show CDR1 as GEAIGNYY and CDR2 as EKD. This CDR3 comprises 19 residues. CDR3 DNA sequence: TGTGCCTGTGACACTGTCGGTCTGGGGGATACGCCGTCAACCGATAAACTCATCTTT. It translates to CACDTVGLGDTPSTDKLIF.

This clone was recorded at least ten times. Given a far larger clone just one base away, this is likely a sequencing read error. This chain connects TRDV2 to TRDJ1; 13 positions match TRDD3. The CDR3 sequence is 15 residues long. The germline V gene has CDR1 GEAIGNYY and CDR2 EKD. The CDR3 DNA reads as TGTGCCTATGACGTACTGGGGGATACGACCGATAAACTCATCTTT. Translating it yields CAYDVLGDTTDKLIF.

This clone was detected many times. A far bigger clonotype differs at one base, so this is likely a read error. The same CDR3 is also encoded by other DNA sequences in this sample. V gene TRDV2 combines with J gene TRDJ1, with 11 nucleotides matching TRDD3. The ends lost 4 bases at V and 0 bases at J; junction bases unmatched: 15. Germline CDR1 is GEAIGNYY and CDR2 is EKD. The CDR3 loop spans 19 amino acids. The CDR3 bases are TGTGCCTGTGAACCATTGGGGGATACGGGATCAAACGACACCGATAAACTCATCTTT. Translating gives CACEPLGDTGSNDTDKLIF.

No V gene was called, and the J gene is TRDJ1; the table's D call, TRDD3, has no DNA check behind it. The CDR3 covers 19 residues. CDR3 coding DNA: TGTGCCTGTGACAAAATTCCCTTGGGGGATCGAAAACCCACCGATAAACTCATCTTT. Protein product: CACDKIPLGDRKPTDKLIF.